The 4 T cell receptor beta chains in this list originate from one sample, sequenced in a study of T cell changes during pregnancy in multiple sclerosis. Some clones are missing from TCRdb's copy, which holds only in-frame ones; the method was immunoSEQ multiplex PCR. The sample lists some 10,000 clones; approximately 84% were seen once. This sample comprised CD8+ T cells from peripheral blood mononuclear cells, obtained after pregnancy. These receptors all come from a female donor in good health, enrolled as a control in a pregnancy study.

This chain joins TRBV28 and TRBJ2-2; 9 bases align to TRBD2. The CDR3 extends over 14 amino acids. V lost 4 bases, J lost 4 bases, and 1 base stayed unmatched. Germline V CDR1 and CDR2: MDHEN, SYDVKM. The CDR3 sequence is CASSSAGGTGELFF. The CDR3 DNA follows: TGTGCCAGCAGTTCAGCGGGAGGCACCGGGGAGCTGTTTTTT.

The chain is built from TRBV7-9 and TRBJ2-7; D ambiguous. Germline CDR1 is SEHNR and CDR2 is FQNEAQ (reference sequence). Trimming removed 4 bases at V and 4 bases at J, with 8 bases between. This CDR3 contains 12 residues. In nucleotides, the CDR3 is TGTGCCAGCAGCTCCGCGTTGTACGAGCAGTACTTC. It specifies CASSSALYEQYF.

This clone appeared once. The V and J genes are TRBV19 and TRBJ2-5, with D perhaps matching TRBD2 (6 bases). Germline V gene data show CDR1 as LNHDA and CDR2 as SQIVND (reference sequence). This CDR3 region has 17 residues. V was pared by 3 bases and J by 5 bases, with 22 bases between. CDR3 amino acids: CASSIWDSPAGRETQYF. The CDR3 bases are TGTGCCAGTAGTATCTGGGACTCACCCGCGGGTAGGGAGACCCAGTACTTC. Filled out from reference TRBV19 and TRBJ2-5, the complete variable domain reads DGGITQSPKYLFRKEGQNVTLSCEQNLNHDAMYWYRQDPGQGLRLIYYSQIVNDFQKGDIAEGYSVSREKKESFPLTVTSAQKNPTAFYLCASSIWDSPAGRETQYFGPGTRLLVL.

V and J are TRBV6-4 and TRBJ2-1; 8 bases are a match to TRBD2. The CDR3 totals 15 residues. V lost 4 bases and J lost 8; bases outside the gene matches: 10. Germline V gene sequence: CDR1 MRHNA, CDR2 SNTAGT. CDR3 nucleotides: TGTGCCAGCAGTGCTAGCCCCGGGACTAGTCATGAGCAGTTCTTC. Amino acids: CASSASPGTSHEQFF.